The clone carrying this TCR beta chain was seen more than once but under ten times. No antigen is known for it. Noted time point: newly diagnosed GD, antithyroid drugs for less than 3 months. Construction of the TCR library relied on RNA isolated from PBMCs. CDR3 regions were amplified by Arm-PCR using iRepertoire HTBI primers to build TCR beta libraries. One entry per CDR3 protein, called by TCRdb with MiXCR from the multiplex PCR reads. This sample has 510,000 or so distinct CDR3 sequences, with approximately 12% found just once. The record originates from a study of regulatory T cells in long-lasting Graves disease. CDR1 MNHEY and CDR2 SVGEGT come from the germline V gene. The length of the CDR3 is 13 residues. V was pared by 5 bases and J by 9 bases, with 14 bases between. Study outcomes and limitations: Persistent disease exhibited a predilection for TRBV28, TRBJ1-2 and TRBJ2-5. The work looked only at peripheral blood and did not look at thyroid tissue.

These data were also reused for a study on T cells in Graves' hyperthyroidism and ophthalmopathy.

Specimen: peripheral blood mononuclear cells (PBMCs), collected at new diagnosis, from a patient treated with antithyroid drugs. The receptor comes from a woman aged 25 to 39 with Graves disease. The chain employs TRBV6-2 or TRBV6-3 and TRBJ2-1, with a weak D call TRBD2 (6 bases). In DNA, the CDR3 is TGTGCCAGCAGTCCCCTGGGGGGATTTGAGCAGTTCTTC. Translating gives CASSPLGGFEQFF.